The clone carrying this TCR beta chain was seen at least ten times. What it recognizes is unknown. This sample is part of a study of regulatory T cells in long-lasting Graves disease. As for the study in general: Graves' patients diagnosed newly had used antithyroid drugs under 3 months.

Time point specified: newly diagnosed GD, antithyroid drugs for less than 3 months. PBMC RNA was the source of the TCR library. Peripheral blood, roughly 10 milliliters of it, was drawn into EDTA tubes. Building the TCR beta libraries relied on iRepertoire HTBI primers, and CDR3 regions underwent Arm-PCR. TCRdb redid the calling of the multiplex PCR reads with MiXCR, one entry per CDR3 protein. The sample holds about 370,000 distinct CDR3 sequences, roughly a sixth seen once. Study-wide findings and caveats: Reduced TCR diversity was observed in persistent Graves' patients versus newly diagnosed patients.

This CDR3 contains 19 residues. CDR1 is SGHRS and CDR2 is YFSETQ in the germline V gene. V lost 4 bases, J lost 4 bases, and 15 bases stayed unmatched. The starting material was peripheral blood mononuclear cells (PBMCs), obtained at new diagnosis, from a patient treated with antithyroid drugs. The receptor comes from a female donor with Graves disease. This chain uses TRBV5-1 with TRBJ2-1; 12 bases are shared with TRBD2. The CDR3 here is CASSGGTSGYSLLYNEQFF. CDR3 DNA: TGCGCCAGCAGCGGGGGGACTAGCGGGTACTCTCTACTATACAATGAGCAGTTCTTC.